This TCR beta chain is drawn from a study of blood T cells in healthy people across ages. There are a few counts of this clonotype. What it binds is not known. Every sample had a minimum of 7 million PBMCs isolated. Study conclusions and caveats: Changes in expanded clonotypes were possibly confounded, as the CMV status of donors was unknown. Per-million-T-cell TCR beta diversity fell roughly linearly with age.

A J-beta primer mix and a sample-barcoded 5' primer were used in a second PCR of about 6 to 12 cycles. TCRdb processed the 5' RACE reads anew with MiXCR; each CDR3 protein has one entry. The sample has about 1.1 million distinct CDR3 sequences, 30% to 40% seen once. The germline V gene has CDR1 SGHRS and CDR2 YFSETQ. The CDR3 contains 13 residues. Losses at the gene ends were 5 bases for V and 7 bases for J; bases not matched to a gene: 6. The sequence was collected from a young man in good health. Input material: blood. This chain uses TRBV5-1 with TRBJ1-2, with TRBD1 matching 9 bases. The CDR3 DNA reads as TGCGCCAGCAGGACAGGGGGTTCCACTGGCTACACCTTC. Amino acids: CASRTGGSTGYTF. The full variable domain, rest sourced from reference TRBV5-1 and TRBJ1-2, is KAGVTQTPRYLIKTRGQQVTLSCSPISGHRSVSWYQQTPGQGLQFLFEYFSETQRNKGNFPGRFSGRQFSNSRSEMNVSTLELGDSALYLCASRTGGSTGYTFGSGTRLTVV.